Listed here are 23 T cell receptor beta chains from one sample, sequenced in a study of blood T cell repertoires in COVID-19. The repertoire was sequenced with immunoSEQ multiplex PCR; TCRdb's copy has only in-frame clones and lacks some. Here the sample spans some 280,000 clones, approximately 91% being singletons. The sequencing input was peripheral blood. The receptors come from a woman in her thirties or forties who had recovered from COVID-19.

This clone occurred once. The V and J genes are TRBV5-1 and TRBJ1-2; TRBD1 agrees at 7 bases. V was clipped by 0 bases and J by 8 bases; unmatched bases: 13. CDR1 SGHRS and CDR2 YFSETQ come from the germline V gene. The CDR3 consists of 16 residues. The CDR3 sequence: CASSLGGRAGGKGYTF. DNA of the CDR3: TGCGCCAGCAGCTTGGGAGGCAGGGCAGGGGGAAAAGGCTACACCTTC.

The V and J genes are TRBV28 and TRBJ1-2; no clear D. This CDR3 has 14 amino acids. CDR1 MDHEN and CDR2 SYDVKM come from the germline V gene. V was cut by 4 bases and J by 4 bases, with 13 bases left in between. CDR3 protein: CASSSTGGIYGYTF. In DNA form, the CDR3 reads TGTGCCAGCAGTTCGACCGGAGGGATCTATGGCTACACCTTC.

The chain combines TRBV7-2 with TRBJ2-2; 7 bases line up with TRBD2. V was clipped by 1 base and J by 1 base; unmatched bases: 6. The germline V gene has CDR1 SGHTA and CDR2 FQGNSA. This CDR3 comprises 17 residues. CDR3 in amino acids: CASSLGPASGNTGELFF. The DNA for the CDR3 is TGTGCCAGCAGCTTAGGCCCGGCTAGCGGGAACACCGGGGAGCTGTTTTTT.

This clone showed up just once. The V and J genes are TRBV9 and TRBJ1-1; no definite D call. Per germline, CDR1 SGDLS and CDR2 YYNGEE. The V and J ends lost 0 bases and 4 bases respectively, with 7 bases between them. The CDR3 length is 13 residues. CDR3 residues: CASSVGRTTEAFF. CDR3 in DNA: TGTGCCAGCAGCGTAGGCAGAACCACTGAAGCTTTCTTT.

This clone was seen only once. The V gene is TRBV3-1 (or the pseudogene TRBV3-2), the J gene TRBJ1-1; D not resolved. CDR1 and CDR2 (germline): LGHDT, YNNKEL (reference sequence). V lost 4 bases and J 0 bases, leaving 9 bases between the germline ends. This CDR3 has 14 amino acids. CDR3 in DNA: TGTGCCAGCAGCCCTTCGGAGTTGAACACTGAAGCTTTCTTT. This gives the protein CASSPSELNTEAFF.

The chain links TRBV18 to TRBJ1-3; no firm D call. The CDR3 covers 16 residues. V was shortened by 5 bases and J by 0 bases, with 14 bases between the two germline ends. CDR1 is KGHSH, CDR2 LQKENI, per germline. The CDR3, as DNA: TGTGCCAGCTCAATCGACACGCCGAGCTCTGGAAACACCATATATTTT. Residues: CASSIDTPSSGNTIYF.

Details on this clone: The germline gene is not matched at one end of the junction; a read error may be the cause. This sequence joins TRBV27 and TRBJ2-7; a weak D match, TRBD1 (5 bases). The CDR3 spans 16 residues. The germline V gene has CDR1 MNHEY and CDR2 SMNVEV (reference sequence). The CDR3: CASSLPQPTPLGAMNF. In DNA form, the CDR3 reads TGTGCCAGCAGTTTACCCCAACCAACCCCCCTAGGGGCCATGAACTTC.

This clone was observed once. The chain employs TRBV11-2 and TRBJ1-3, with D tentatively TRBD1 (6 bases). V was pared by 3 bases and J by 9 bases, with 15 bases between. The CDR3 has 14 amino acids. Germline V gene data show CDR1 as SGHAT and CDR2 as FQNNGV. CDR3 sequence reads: CASSFNRETGTIYF. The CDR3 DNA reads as TGTGCCAGCAGCTTCAACAGGGAGACGGGCACCATATATTTT.

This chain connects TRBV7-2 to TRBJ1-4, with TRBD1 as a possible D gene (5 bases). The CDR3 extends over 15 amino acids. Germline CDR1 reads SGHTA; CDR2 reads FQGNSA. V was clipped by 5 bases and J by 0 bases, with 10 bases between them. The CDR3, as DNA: TGTGCCAGCAGCGCCGACAGCACAACTAATGAAAAACTGTTTTTT. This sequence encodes CASSADSTTNEKLFF.

Here the CDR3 reads CASSLHPGNTGELFF. The DNA for the CDR3 is TGTGCCAGCAGCCTTCATCCAGGGAACACCGGGGAGCTGTTTTTT. This chain links TRBV7-7 with TRBJ2-2, with D uncertain. The V and J ends lost 5 bases and 1 base respectively, with 11 bases between them. Germline V CDR1 and CDR2: SSHAT, FNYEAQ (reference sequence). The CDR3 length is 15 residues.

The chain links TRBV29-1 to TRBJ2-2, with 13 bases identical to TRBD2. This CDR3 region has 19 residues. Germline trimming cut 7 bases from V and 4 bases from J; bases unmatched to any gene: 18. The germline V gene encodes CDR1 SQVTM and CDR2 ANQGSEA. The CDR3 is CSAYRGGTSGTVSTGELFF. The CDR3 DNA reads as TGCAGCGCCTATCGAGGGGGGACTAGCGGGACTGTAAGCACCGGGGAGCTGTTTTTT.

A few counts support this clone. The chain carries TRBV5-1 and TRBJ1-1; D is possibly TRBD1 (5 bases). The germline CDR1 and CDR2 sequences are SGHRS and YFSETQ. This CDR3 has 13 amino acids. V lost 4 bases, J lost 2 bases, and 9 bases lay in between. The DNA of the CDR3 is TGCGCCAGCAGCCGACAGCTAAACACTGAAGCTTTCTTT. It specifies CASSRQLNTEAFF.

The CDR3 bases are TGTGCCAGCAGCCAAGAGGGGCACAATGAGCAGTTCTTC. As protein: CASSQEGHNEQFF. V gene TRBV3-1 (or the pseudogene TRBV3-2) combines with J gene TRBJ2-1; perhaps TRBD1 as D (5 bases). Germline CDR1 is LGHDT and CDR2 is YNNKEL (reference sequence). CDR3 length equals 13 residues. V lost 0 bases, J lost 5 bases, and 5 bases lay in between.

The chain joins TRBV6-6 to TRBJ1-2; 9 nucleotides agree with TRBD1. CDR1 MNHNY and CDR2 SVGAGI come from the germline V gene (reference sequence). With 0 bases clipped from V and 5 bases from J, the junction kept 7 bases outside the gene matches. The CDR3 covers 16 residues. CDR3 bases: TGTGCCAGCAGTTACTCACGGACAGGGGCAGAATATGGCTACACCTTC. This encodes CASSYSRTGAEYGYTF.

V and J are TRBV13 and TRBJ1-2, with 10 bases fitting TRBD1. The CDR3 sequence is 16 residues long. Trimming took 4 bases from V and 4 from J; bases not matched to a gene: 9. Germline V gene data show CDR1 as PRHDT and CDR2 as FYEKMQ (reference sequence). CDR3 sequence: CASSSSGQGTVYGYTF. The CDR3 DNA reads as TGTGCCAGCAGCTCGTCGGGACAGGGGACGGTCTATGGCTACACCTTC.

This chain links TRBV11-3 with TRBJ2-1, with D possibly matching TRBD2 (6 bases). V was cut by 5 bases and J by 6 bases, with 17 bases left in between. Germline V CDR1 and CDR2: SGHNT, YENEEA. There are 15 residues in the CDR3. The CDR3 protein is CASSIEGGTPNEQFF. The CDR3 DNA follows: TGTGCCAGCAGCATCGAGGGCGGGACCCCCAATGAGCAGTTCTTC.

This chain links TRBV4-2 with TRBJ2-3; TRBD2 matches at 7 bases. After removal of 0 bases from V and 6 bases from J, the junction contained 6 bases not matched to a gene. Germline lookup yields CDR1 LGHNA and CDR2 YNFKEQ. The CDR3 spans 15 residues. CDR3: CASSQEGGRRDTQYF. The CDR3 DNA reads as TGTGCCAGCAGCCAAGAAGGCGGGAGAAGGGATACGCAGTATTTT.

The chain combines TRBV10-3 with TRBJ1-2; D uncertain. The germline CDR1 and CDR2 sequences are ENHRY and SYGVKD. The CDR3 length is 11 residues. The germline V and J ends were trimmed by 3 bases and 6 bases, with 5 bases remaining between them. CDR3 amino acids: CAISDPDGYTF. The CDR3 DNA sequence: TGTGCCATCAGTGATCCGGATGGCTACACCTTC.

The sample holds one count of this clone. The CDR3 region is CASSVITRTGGSGELFF. The CDR3 coding sequence is TGTGCCAGCAGCGTGATCACCCGGACAGGGGGCTCCGGGGAGCTGTTTTTT. The rearrangement links TRBV11-3 to TRBJ2-2, with 11 bases matching TRBD1. Germline V gives CDR1 SGHNT, CDR2 YENEEA. The junction had 11 bases not matched to a gene; V was cut back by 5 bases and J by 6 bases. The CDR3 runs 17 residues.

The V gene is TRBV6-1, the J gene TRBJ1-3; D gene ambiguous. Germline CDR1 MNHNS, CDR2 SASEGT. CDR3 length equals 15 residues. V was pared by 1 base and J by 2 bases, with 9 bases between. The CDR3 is CASSEGAGAGNTIYF. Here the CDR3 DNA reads TGTGCCAGCAGTGAAGGGGCAGGTGCTGGAAACACCATATATTTT.

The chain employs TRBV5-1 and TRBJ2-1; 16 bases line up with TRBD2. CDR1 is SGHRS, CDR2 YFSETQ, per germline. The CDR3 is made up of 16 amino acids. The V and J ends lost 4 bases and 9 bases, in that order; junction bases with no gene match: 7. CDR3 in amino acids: CASSGLGTSGRVEQFF. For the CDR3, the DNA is TGCGCCAGCAGCGGCCTTGGGACTAGCGGGAGGGTTGAGCAGTTCTTC.

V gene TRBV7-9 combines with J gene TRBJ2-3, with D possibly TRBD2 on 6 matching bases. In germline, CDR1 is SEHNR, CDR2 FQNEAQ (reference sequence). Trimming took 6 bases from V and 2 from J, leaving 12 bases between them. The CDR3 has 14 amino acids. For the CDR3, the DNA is TGTGCCAGCAGGGGGACTCGCTACACAGATACGCAGTATTTT. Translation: CASRGTRYTDTQYF.

The CDR3 loop reads CASSQDLGGSYNEQFF. DNA of the CDR3: TGTGCCAGCAGCCAAGATCTTGGCGGGTCCTACAATGAGCAGTTCTTC. The V call is TRBV3-1 (or the pseudogene TRBV3-2), the J call TRBJ2-1; possibly TRBD2 for D (5 bases). The CDR3 covers 16 residues. Trimming took 0 bases from V and 1 from J, leaving 10 bases between them. CDR1 LGHDT and CDR2 YNNKEL come from the germline V gene (reference sequence).